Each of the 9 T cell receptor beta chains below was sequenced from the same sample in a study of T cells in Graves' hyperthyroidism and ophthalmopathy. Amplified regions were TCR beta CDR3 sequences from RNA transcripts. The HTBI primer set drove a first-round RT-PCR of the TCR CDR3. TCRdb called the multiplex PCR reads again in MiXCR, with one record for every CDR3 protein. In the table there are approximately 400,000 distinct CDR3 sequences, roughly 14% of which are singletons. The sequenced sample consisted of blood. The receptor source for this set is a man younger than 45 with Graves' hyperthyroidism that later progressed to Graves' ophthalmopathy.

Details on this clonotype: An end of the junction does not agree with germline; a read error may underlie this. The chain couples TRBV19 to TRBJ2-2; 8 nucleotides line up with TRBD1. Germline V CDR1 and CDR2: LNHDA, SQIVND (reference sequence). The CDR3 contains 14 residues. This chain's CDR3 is CASSWDRNTGELCF. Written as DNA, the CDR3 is TGTGCCAGTAGTTGGGACAGGAACACCGGGGAGCTGTGTTTT.

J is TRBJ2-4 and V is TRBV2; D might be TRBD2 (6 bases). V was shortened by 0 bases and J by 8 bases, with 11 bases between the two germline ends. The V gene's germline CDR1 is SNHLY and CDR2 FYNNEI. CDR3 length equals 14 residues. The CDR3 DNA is TGTGCCAGCAGTGAAGCGCATTGGGGGGACATTCAGTACTTC. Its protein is CASSEAHWGDIQYF.

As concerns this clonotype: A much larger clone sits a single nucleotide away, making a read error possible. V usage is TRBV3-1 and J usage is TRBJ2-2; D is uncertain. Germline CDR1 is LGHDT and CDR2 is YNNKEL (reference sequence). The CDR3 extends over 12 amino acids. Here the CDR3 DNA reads TGTGACAGCAGCCAAGATTCCGGGGAGCTGTTTTTT. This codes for CDSSQDSGELFF.

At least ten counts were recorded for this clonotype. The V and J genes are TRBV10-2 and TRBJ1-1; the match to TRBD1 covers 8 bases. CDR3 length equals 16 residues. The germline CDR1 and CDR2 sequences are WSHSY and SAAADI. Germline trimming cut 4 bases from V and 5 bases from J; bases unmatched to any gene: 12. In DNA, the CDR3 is TGCGCCAGCAGTGGAGTCCGGCAGGGGGCGAGGACTGAAGCTTTCTTT. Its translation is CASSGVRQGARTEAFF.

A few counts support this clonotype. The DNA for the CDR3 is TGTGCCAGCAGTTTAGGTACCGTTGGGTATGGCTACACCTTC. The encoded protein is CASSLGTVGYGYTF. The chain employs TRBV12-3 or TRBV12-4 and TRBJ1-2; D remains unclear. Trimming cost V 1 base and J 5 bases, with 11 bases left between them. CDR3 length equals 14 residues.

CDR3 DNA: TGCAGTGCTAGAGATGAGGTCAAAGGGACAGGGAGCGAGCAGTACTTC. Protein sequence: CSARDEVKGTGSEQYF. The chain couples TRBV20-1 to TRBJ2-7, with 9 bases fitting TRBD1. V shed 0 bases and J 6 bases; nucleotides not matched to a gene: 12. This CDR3 has 16 residues. Germline lookup yields CDR1 DFQATT and CDR2 SNEGSKA (reference sequence).

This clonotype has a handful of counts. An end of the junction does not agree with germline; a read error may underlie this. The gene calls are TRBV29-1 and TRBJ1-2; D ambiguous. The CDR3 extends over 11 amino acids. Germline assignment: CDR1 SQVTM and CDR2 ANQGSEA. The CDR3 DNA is TGCGGCGTTGACCACAGCGACGGCTACACCTTC. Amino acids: CGVDHSDGYTF.

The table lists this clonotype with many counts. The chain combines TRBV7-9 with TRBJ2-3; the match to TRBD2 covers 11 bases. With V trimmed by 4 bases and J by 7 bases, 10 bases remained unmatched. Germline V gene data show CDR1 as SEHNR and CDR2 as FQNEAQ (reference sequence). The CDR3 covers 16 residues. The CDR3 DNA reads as TGTGCCAGCAGCTCCGGTAGCGGGGGGGGCATCTATACGCAGTATTTT. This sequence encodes CASSSGSGGGIYTQYF.

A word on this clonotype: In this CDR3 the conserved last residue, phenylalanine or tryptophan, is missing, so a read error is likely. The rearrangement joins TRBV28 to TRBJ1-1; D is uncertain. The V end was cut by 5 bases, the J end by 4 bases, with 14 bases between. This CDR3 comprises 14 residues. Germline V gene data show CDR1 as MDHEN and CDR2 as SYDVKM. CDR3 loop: CASSLDQGGTEAFL. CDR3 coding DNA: TGTGCCAGCAGTCTAGACCAAGGAGGCACTGAAGCTTTCCTT.